One sample yielded the 2 T cell receptor beta chains listed below, sequenced in a study of T cells after yellow fever vaccination. MiXCR, run by TCRdb on the 5' RACE reads, gives a single entry per CDR3 protein. The sample includes more than 450,000 distinct CDR3 sequences, roughly a fifth of them seen just once. The specimen was PBMCs, collected approximately 22 days after the first yellow fever vaccination. The receptors were gathered from a man younger than 35 who received the YFV17D yellow fever vaccine.

The chain uses TRBV20-1 and TRBJ1-2; D remains ambiguous. The CDR3 sequence is 13 residues long. From germline, CDR1 is DFQATT and CDR2 SNEGSKA (reference sequence). V was clipped by 3 bases and J by 4 bases, with 12 bases between them. The CDR3 reads CSARAGDLYGYTF. CDR3 bases: TGCAGTGCTAGGGCCGGGGATCTCTATGGCTACACCTTC.

This clonotype appeared a few times. The chain is built from TRBV6-1 and TRBJ1-5; TRBD1 matches at 7 bases. In germline, CDR1 is MNHNS, CDR2 SASEGT. CDR3 size: 15 residues. Trimming took 6 bases from V and 6 from J; bases not matched to a gene: 11. CDR3 sequence reads: CASSDQGDRSQPQHF. The CDR3 DNA is TGTGCCAGCAGCGATCAGGGGGACCGGAGTCAGCCCCAGCATTTT.